This T cell receptor beta chain was captured in a study of T and B cells in COVID-19 patients. The wider study: Of 20 active-infection patients, about a dozen were critically ill with mechanical ventilation or extracorporeal membrane oxygenation.

TRB rearrangements were amplified by multiplex PCR with BIOMED2 TRB-A/B primers. TCRdb independently ran MiXCR on the multiplex PCR reads; one entry per CDR3 protein. The sample contains over a thousand distinct CDR3 sequences, about 29% of which appear only once. Turning to this clonotype: A read error may account for a junction end that differs from germline.

TRB was amplified from approximately 250-480 ng of blood genomic DNA. Germline values: CDR1 LNHDA, CDR2 SQIVND (reference sequence). The CDR3 covers 16 residues. The clonotype was recovered from a human donor with active COVID-19. J is TRBJ1-5 and V is TRBV19; the match to TRBD1 covers 8 bases. Sequencing was performed on blood. CDR3 coding DNA: TGTACCAGTAGTCCCAACAGGGGGAATAGCAATCAGCCCCAGCATTTT. This sequence encodes CTSSPNRGNSNQPQHF.